The source of this T cell receptor (beta chain) is a study of cytomegalovirus exposure and HLA in healthy donors. Method: immunoSEQ multiplex PCR; TCRdb's copy keeps in-frame clones and lacks some. The sample has 200,000 or so clones, roughly 84% seen once. This CDR3 is built from 14 residues. Germline V gives CDR1 MGHRA, CDR2 YSYEKL. The germline V and J ends were trimmed by 7 bases and 3 bases, with 15 bases remaining between them. This rearrangement joins TRBV4-1 to TRBJ1-1; D may be TRBD1 (5 bases). The sequencing input was PBMCs. The receptor comes from a woman under 30 in good health and CMV-seropositive. This chain's CDR3 is CASTKGPGDTEAFF. CDR3 coding DNA: TGCGCCAGCACCAAAGGACCGGGGGACACTGAAGCTTTCTTT.